This T cell receptor beta chain was retrieved from a study of T cell responses to AZD1222 COVID-19 vaccine (dated by TCRdb to about 2021). Regarding the complete study: Because spike-specific TCR depth and breadth did not differ between the two schedules, AZD1222 recipients who got a second dose at roughly 4 weeks were pooled with those who got a second dose at roughly 12 weeks. TCR sequencing was performed for about 240 trial participants, of whom about 200 were given two doses of AZD1222 and 26 were given two doses of MenACWY control vaccine. Enrollment into the trials was organized by age into subgroups of 18-55, 56-69 and 70-plus years, and those subgroups contained about 150, 27 and 61 TCR-sequenced participants, respectively.

The CDR3 regions of human TCRbeta chains were analyzed by immunosequencing. On the study's bioinformatics: TCRs in the repertoires were compared against a reference library of SARS-CoV-2-specific TCRs that had been generated with the MIRA antigen-specificity platform. Breadth was defined as the fraction of unique TCRs that were SARS-CoV-2-associated. Depth was defined as the fraction of total T cells that were SARS-CoV-2-associated. Using the MIRA data, each spike-specific TCR was assigned both to the spike region to which the TCR was reactive and to a CD4 or CD8 class. Log10-transformed breadth and depth values were compared by one-way ANOVA with Sidak's multiple comparisons tests. The table was pulled from immuneACCESS by TCRdb, which kept in-frame rearrangements only. Such tables lose some clones; where checked, under half of the loss comes from unresolved V genes, and the rest has no known cause. The DNA was the basis for D and trimming; V, J and clone size are from that table. In this sample the table shows around 130,000 clones, 70% to 90% of which occur a single time. Together, the top ten hold 12% of the sample.

From cysteine to phenylalanine, the CDR3 is 11 amino acids long. Of all the DNA, just the CDR3 is kept, 33 bases in frame from base 1. CDR1 and CDR2, looked up from the germline V gene (reference sequence), are SEHNR and FQNEAQ. V was cut back by 0 bases and J by 4 bases, leaving a gap of 0 bases between them. The time point label, read with the paper, signifies: baseline before first vaccination. Samples from vaccinated people were obtained from the UK trials COV001 and COV002, which included a single-blind randomized controlled phase 2/3 trial of AZD1222 (ChAdOx1 nCoV-19) in healthy adults. For TCRbeta chain sequencing, PBMC samples from trial participants were taken at day 0 and at day 28 after the second dose. With regard to this clone: Its antigen target is currently unknown. No clone much larger than this one lies a single base away; base qualities are absent.

The investigation overall reported the following: Epitopes outside the regions mutated in the B.1.351 and B.1.1.7 variants were reportedly recognized by nearly half of the unique spike-specific TCRs. Conclusions about previously exposed vaccinees were limited because only a handful of AZD1222 recipients were SARS-CoV-2 seropositive at baseline. Because no day 14 peak-response samples were available, the repertoires could be characterized only after the peak T cell response. After two AZD1222 doses, both the breadth and the depth of spike-specific TCRs were significantly higher than at day 0 and than in MenACWY recipients. The 56-69-year group was small, and its depth increase did not reach significance, likely because of low power. The whole spike protein was spanned by vaccine-associated CD4 TCRs, and dominant responses were seen in regions 160-218 and 743-854. Participants were mostly white British and included more females than males, and it was suggested by the authors that clonal diversity may have been underestimated.

The source material was peripheral blood, sampled on day 0 of AZD1222 vaccination. The TCR originated in an adult in good health. The rearrangement joined TRBV7-9 to TRBJ2-5; the D gene is unclear. The encoded CDR3 is CASSLAETQYF. At the DNA level, the sequence is TGTGCCAGCAGCTTAGCAGAGACCCAGTACTTC.